Shown below are 3 T cell receptor beta chains from a single sample sequenced in a study of T cells after yellow fever vaccination (dated by TCRdb to between 2019 and 2020). What the treatment or condition label conveys for this sample: live attenuated yellow fever vaccine strain. Library preparation was by 5' RACE. Reads for this sample came from an Illumina HiSeq 2500. Using fastp at Q25 and MiXCR, TCRdb reprocessed the public reads and kept productive beta chains. One record per CDR3 amino acid sequence lists the most common genes and DNA. Here the sample has hundreds of thousands of distinct CDR3 sequences; approximately 8% occur a single time. The ten top clones hold approximately 18% of the sample. The source material was PBMCs, sampled about 41 days after the first yellow fever vaccination. All receptors come from a man aged 18 to 35 who received the YFV17D yellow fever vaccine.

This clonotype was counted between two and nine times. The chain employs TRBV27 and TRBJ1-5; no definite D call. Germline V gene lookup returns CDR1 MNHEY and CDR2 SMNVEV (reference sequence). The V end lost 5 bases, the J end lost 2 bases, and 19 bases lay between the germline ends. This CDR3 contains 17 residues. The CDR3 nucleotides read TGTGCCAGCAGTCCACCCCCGGCCCGGCGGGGCAATCAGCCCCAGCATTTT. Translation gives CASSPPPARRGNQPQHF.

V is TRBV20-1 and J is TRBJ1-1, with TRBD1 as a possible D gene (6 bases). The CDR3 runs 11 residues. The germline CDR1 and CDR2 sequences are DFQATT and SNEGSKA (reference sequence). CDR3 coding DNA: TGCCTGGGAGGGGGGGGAACTGAAGCTTTCTTT. This sequence encodes CLGGGGTEAFF.

The chain employs TRBV20-1 and TRBJ1-6; 8 bases line up with TRBD1. Trimming cost V 4 bases and J 7 bases; bases outside gene matches: 12. Germline V gene data show CDR1 as DFQATT and CDR2 as SNEGSKA (reference sequence). This CDR3 contains 16 residues. CDR3 in amino acids: CSATSRQGSMNSPLHF. The CDR3 DNA reads TGCAGTGCTACCTCCCGACAGGGGTCGATGAATTCACCCCTCCACTTT.